Following are 30 T cell receptor beta chains from one sample sequenced in a study of cytotoxic CD8 clonotypes in ibrutinib-treated CLL. Profiled with immunoSEQ multiplex PCR; TCRdb holds only in-frame clones, not every one. The sample consists of more than 30,000 clones, 69% of them appearing once. The sequences come from PBMCs, collected before ibrutinib treatment. The receptors derive from a human donor with chronic lymphocytic leukemia.

V usage is TRBV28 and J usage is TRBJ1-1; D remains unclear. Trimming shortened V by 5 bases and J by 6 bases, and 16 bases separated the two germline ends. This CDR3 is 14 amino acids long. CDR1 is MDHEN, CDR2 SYDVKM, per germline. CDR3 nucleotide sequence: TGTGCCAGCAGTCCGCCTGTTGGAGTATCTGAAGCTTTCTTT. This encodes CASSPPVGVSEAFF. Based on the CDR3 plus reference TRBV28 and TRBJ1-1, the full variable domain is DVKVTQSSRYLVKRTGEKVFLECVQDMDHENMFWYRQDPGLGLRLIYFSYDVKMKEKGDIPEGYSVSREKKERFSLILESASTNQTSMYLCASSPPVGVSEAFFGQGTRLTVV.

The V and J genes are TRBV19 and TRBJ2-5; D tentatively fits TRBD1 or TRBD2 (6 bases each). V lost 1 base and J 0 bases, leaving 9 bases between the germline ends. This CDR3 comprises 15 residues. CDR1 and CDR2 (germline): LNHDA, SQIVND (reference sequence). The CDR3 here is CASSIGGTYQETQYF. CDR3 DNA: TGTGCCAGTAGTATAGGCGGGACATACCAAGAGACCCAGTACTTC.

This chain connects TRBV11-2 to TRBJ1-2, with 7 bases matching TRBD1. After removal of 5 bases from V and 7 bases from J, the junction contained 1 base not matched to a gene. The germline V gene has CDR1 SGHAT and CDR2 FQNNGV. The CDR3 sequence is 11 residues long. CDR3 in amino acids: CASSAGGGYTF. DNA of the CDR3: TGTGCCAGCAGCGCAGGGGGTGGCTACACCTTC.

This clone has just a few counts. The V and J genes are TRBV6-1 and TRBJ2-7; no clear D gene. V was clipped by 0 bases and J by 2 bases, with 5 bases between them. CDR1 and CDR2 from the germline V gene are MNHNS and SASEGT. This CDR3 is built from 13 residues. For the CDR3, the DNA is TGTGCCAGCAGTGAAGCGGCCCCCTACGAGCAGTACTTC. Translating gives CASSEAAPYEQYF.

This chain uses TRBV2 with TRBJ2-7, with D maybe TRBD1 (5 bases). Trimming cost V 0 bases and J 2 bases, with 14 bases left between them. The germline CDR1 and CDR2 sequences are SNHLY and FYNNEI. The CDR3 loop spans 16 amino acids. CDR3 bases: TGTGCCAGCAGTGAAGCTTCGGCAGGGTTGACCTACGAGCAGTACTTC. This sequence encodes CASSEASAGLTYEQYF.

V gene TRBV27 combines with J gene TRBJ1-2; 7 positions match TRBD1. Per germline, CDR1 MNHEY and CDR2 SMNVEV (reference sequence). The length of the CDR3 is 14 residues. Trimming removed 2 bases from V and 4 bases from J; junction bases left unmatched: 4. CDR3 region: CASSLGGQVYGYTF. The CDR3 coding sequence is TGTGCCAGCAGTTTAGGCGGACAGGTCTATGGCTACACCTTC.

The chain employs TRBV28 and TRBJ2-7, with a weak D call TRBD2 (6 bases). The CDR3 is made up of 13 amino acids. Trimming removed 6 bases at V and 6 bases at J, with 15 bases between. In germline, CDR1 is MDHEN, CDR2 SYDVKM. CDR3 sequence reads: CASRLPGGIEQYF. The CDR3 nucleotides are TGTGCCAGCAGACTTCCTGGGGGGATCGAGCAGTACTTC.

The CDR3: CASSEDLRGFYEQYF. The DNA of the CDR3 is TGTGCCAGCAGTGAAGACCTTAGGGGGTTCTACGAGCAGTACTTC. The chain couples TRBV6-1 to TRBJ2-7; tentatively, D is TRBD1 (6 bases). CDR3 length: 15 amino acids. Germline values: CDR1 MNHNS, CDR2 SASEGT. V was cut by 1 base and J by 3 bases, with 13 bases left in between.

The chain has TRBV18 and TRBJ2-7, with D perhaps matching TRBD1 (6 bases). Deletions cut 3 bases from V and 4 bases from J, with 25 bases between. The germline V gene has CDR1 KGHSH and CDR2 LQKENI. CDR3 length: 18 amino acids. This chain's CDR3 is CASSPQLGARQNRYEQYF. CDR3 sequence (DNA): TGTGCCAGCTCACCTCAATTGGGGGCGAGACAAAATCGGTACGAGCAGTACTTC.

The chain links TRBV6-4 to TRBJ2-3, with D perhaps TRBD2 (7 bases). V dropped 6 bases and J dropped 6 bases, with 19 bases sitting between them. There are 15 residues in the CDR3. Germline CDR1 and CDR2: MRHNA and SNTAGT. The CDR3 protein is CASRLEGGAGDTQYF. Here the CDR3 DNA reads TGTGCCAGCAGATTAGAAGGGGGGGCCGGGGATACGCAGTATTTT.

The V gene is TRBV28, the J gene TRBJ2-5, with 11 positions matching TRBD1. Germline-derived CDR1 and CDR2 are MDHEN and SYDVKM. Losses at the gene ends were 1 base for V and 1 base for J; bases not matched to a gene: 2. The CDR3 spans 16 residues. CDR3 amino acids: CASSLSGTGGQETQYF. CDR3 sequence (DNA): TGTGCCAGCAGTTTATCCGGGACAGGGGGCCAAGAGACCCAGTACTTC.

Here the CDR3 DNA reads TGTGCTAGTGGCCCGACCGGGGAGCTGTTTTTT. Encoded protein: CASGPTGELFF. This chain links TRBV12-5 with TRBJ2-2; D gene unclear. The CDR3 is 11 residues long. The V end lost 6 bases, the J end lost 5 bases, and 4 bases lay between the germline ends. Germline V gene lookup returns CDR1 LGHNT and CDR2 FRNRAP.

The chain joins TRBV5-8 to TRBJ1-1; D gene ambiguous. V gave up 0 bases and J gave up 4 bases, with 10 bases separating them. CDR3 length: 14 amino acids. CDR1 is SGHTS and CDR2 is YDEGEE in the germline V gene. The CDR3 sequence is CASSLEPTSTEAFF. CDR3 sequence (DNA): TGTGCCAGCAGCTTGGAGCCTACCTCCACTGAAGCTTTCTTT.

The J gene is TRBJ1-2, the V gene TRBV28, with D maybe TRBD1 (5 bases). Germline CDR1 and CDR2: MDHEN and SYDVKM. The V gene lost 2 bases and the J gene lost 4 bases, with 11 bases spanning the gap. The CDR3 is 14 amino acids. The chain's CDR3 is CASSLSQGAYGYTF. The CDR3 region has the DNA TGTGCCAGCAGTTTAAGCCAGGGTGCCTATGGCTACACCTTC.

This clone occurred a few times. The genes are TRBV19 and TRBJ1-1; no clear D. The germline CDR1 and CDR2 sequences are LNHDA and SQIVND (reference sequence). Deletions cut 6 bases from V and 11 bases from J, with 22 bases between. The CDR3 is made up of 14 amino acids. The CDR3 nucleotides are TGTGCCAGTAGACCCCAAGTGGCAGGCCCAACGGCTTTCTTT. Translation: CASRPQVAGPTAFF.

This clone was detected a few times. J is TRBJ2-2 and V is TRBV10-3; the match to TRBD2 covers 11 bases. V shed 8 bases, J shed 6 bases, and the junction held 5 bases outside the gene matches. Germline V gene lookup returns CDR1 ENHRY and CDR2 SYGVKD. CDR3 size: 14 residues. In nucleotides, the CDR3 is TGTGCCATCCGACTAGCGGGGATATCCGGGGAGCTGTTTTTT. Translating it yields CAIRLAGISGELFF.

The V call is TRBV30, the J call TRBJ1-1; D is ambiguous. Trimming took 5 bases from V and 2 from J, leaving 18 bases between them. Germline V gene sequence: CDR1 GTSNPN, CDR2 SVGIG (reference sequence). The CDR3 loop spans 15 amino acids. The CDR3 DNA sequence: TGTGCCTGGGACCGAAATGGCGTCATAAACACTGAAGCTTTCTTT. It is translated as CAWDRNGVINTEAFF.

The genes are TRBV18 and TRBJ2-5; D is unresolved. The CDR3 has 13 amino acids. The V gene lost 10 bases and the J gene lost 2 bases, with 14 bases spanning the gap. Germline V CDR1 and CDR2: KGHSH, LQKENI. CDR3 DNA sequence: TGTGCCACCTCGGCGGAACTGCAAGAGACCCAGTACTTC. It encodes CATSAELQETQYF.

J is TRBJ2-1 and V is TRBV7-2, with TRBD2 as a possible D gene (6 bases). V was pared by 5 bases and J by 4 bases, with 12 bases between. Germline lookup yields CDR1 SGHTA and CDR2 FQGNSA. The CDR3 sequence is 14 residues long. The CDR3 region has the DNA TGTGCCAGCAGCCCGGGACTTCTATACAATGAGCAGTTCTTC. It is translated as CASSPGLLYNEQFF.

The chain has TRBV6-5 and TRBJ2-3; 9 nucleotides align to TRBD2. CDR1 MNHEY and CDR2 SVGAGI come from the germline V gene. The V gene end was trimmed by 4 bases and the J gene end by 6 bases; junction bases not matched to a gene: 8. CDR3 length equals 15 residues. The DNA for the CDR3 is TGTGCCAGCAGTTCTAGCGGGGCCCTCAAGGATACGCAGTATTTT. Residues: CASSSSGALKDTQYF.

V usage is TRBV5-1 and J usage is TRBJ1-5, with a weak D call TRBD1 (6 bases). Per germline, CDR1 SGHRS and CDR2 YFSETQ. V gave up 5 bases and J gave up 0 bases, with 12 bases separating them. This CDR3 comprises 15 residues. The CDR3 bases are TGCGCCAGCAGACTGGACAGCGATAGCAATCAGCCCCAGCATTTT. Its protein is CASRLDSDSNQPQHF.

The chain joins TRBV5-6 to TRBJ1-5; D call uncertain. This CDR3 comprises 14 residues. The germline V and J ends were trimmed by 4 bases and 3 bases, with 11 bases remaining between them. In germline, CDR1 is SGHDT, CDR2 YYEEEE. CDR3 amino acids: CASSTRRANQPQHF. The CDR3 DNA is TGTGCCAGCAGCACCAGGCGGGCCAATCAGCCCCAGCATTTT.

This chain links TRBV28 with TRBJ2-7; D is unclear. V lost 4 bases to trimming and J lost 1 base, with 14 bases between them. Germline assignment: CDR1 MDHEN and CDR2 SYDVKM. This CDR3 spans 15 amino acids. CDR3 nucleotides: TGTGCCAGCAGTTCCCCAGGTCCCATTTCCTACGAGCAGTACTTC. It specifies CASSSPGPISYEQYF.

This clone turned up a few times. CDR3 coding DNA: TGTGCCAGCAGCCAAGCCGTTGTTAGTAGTTCCGGTGATACGCAGTATTTT. Its translation: CASSQAVVSSSGDTQYF. The chain recombines TRBV4-2 with TRBJ2-3; D is undetermined. This CDR3 contains 17 residues. The V gene lost 1 base and the J gene lost 6 bases, with 20 bases spanning the gap. CDR1 and CDR2 from the germline V gene are LGHNA and YNFKEQ.

The V gene is TRBV28, the J gene TRBJ1-2; D is perhaps TRBD1 (5 bases). V lost 1 base and J lost 8, with 11 bases in between. CDR3 length: 13 residues. The V gene's germline CDR1 is MDHEN and CDR2 SYDVKM. CDR3 sequence (DNA): TGTGCCAGCAGTTTATCAGACAGACTGGGCTACACCTTC. Protein sequence: CASSLSDRLGYTF.

V and J are TRBV27 and TRBJ1-5, with D perhaps matching TRBD1 (5 bases). The germline gives CDR1 MNHEY, CDR2 SMNVEV (reference sequence). V was trimmed by 4 bases and J by 1 base, leaving 11 bases between them. CDR3 size: 15 residues. CDR3 nucleotides: TGTGCCAGCAGTTCCACAGGTTTGAGCAATCAGCCCCAGCATTTT. This sequence encodes CASSSTGLSNQPQHF.

In its sample, this clone was seen once. The same CDR3 arises from other DNA sequences in this sample as well. V usage is TRBV5-1 and J usage is TRBJ2-7; tentatively, D is TRBD1 (6 bases). Trimming removed 1 base from V and 4 bases from J, with 9 bases in between. Germline V lookup: CDR1 SGHRS, CDR2 YFSETQ. The CDR3 covers 13 residues. CDR3 protein: CASSLTGPYEQYF. The CDR3 DNA reads TGCGCCAGCAGCTTGACAGGGCCGTACGAGCAGTACTTC. The full variable domain, rest sourced from reference TRBV5-1 and TRBJ2-7, is KAGVTQTPRYLIKTRGQQVTLSCSPISGHRSVSWYQQTPGQGLQFLFEYFSETQRNKGNFPGRFSGRQFSNSRSEMNVSTLELGDSALYLCASSLTGPYEQYFGPGTRLTVT.

V gene TRBV5-1 combines with J gene TRBJ2-3; D uncertain. The germline CDR1 and CDR2 sequences are SGHRS and YFSETQ. The CDR3 consists of 15 residues. Trimming removed 0 bases at V and 1 base at J, with 9 bases between. The CDR3 protein is CASSLEVVRTDTQYF. The CDR3 region has the DNA TGCGCCAGCAGCTTGGAGGTAGTGCGCACAGATACGCAGTATTTT.

The CDR3, as DNA: TGTGCCACCAGCAGAGATCCGACCCAAAGTGAAAAACTGTTTTTT. It yields the protein CATSRDPTQSEKLFF. The chain recombines TRBV15 with TRBJ1-4; no definite D call. V was pared by 0 bases and J by 7 bases, with 12 bases between. The CDR3 runs 15 residues. Germline-derived CDR1 and CDR2 are LNHNV and YYDKDF (reference sequence).

The V gene is TRBV30, the J gene TRBJ1-5, with D maybe TRBD1 (6 bases). The V end was cut by 0 bases, the J end by 6 bases, with 15 bases between. This CDR3 region has 15 residues. Germline-derived CDR1 and CDR2 are GTSNPN and SVGIG (reference sequence). The CDR3 DNA reads as TGTGCCTGGAGTGTAACGGGGGGCACGGGTCAGCCCCAGCATTTT. Translation gives CAWSVTGGTGQPQHF.